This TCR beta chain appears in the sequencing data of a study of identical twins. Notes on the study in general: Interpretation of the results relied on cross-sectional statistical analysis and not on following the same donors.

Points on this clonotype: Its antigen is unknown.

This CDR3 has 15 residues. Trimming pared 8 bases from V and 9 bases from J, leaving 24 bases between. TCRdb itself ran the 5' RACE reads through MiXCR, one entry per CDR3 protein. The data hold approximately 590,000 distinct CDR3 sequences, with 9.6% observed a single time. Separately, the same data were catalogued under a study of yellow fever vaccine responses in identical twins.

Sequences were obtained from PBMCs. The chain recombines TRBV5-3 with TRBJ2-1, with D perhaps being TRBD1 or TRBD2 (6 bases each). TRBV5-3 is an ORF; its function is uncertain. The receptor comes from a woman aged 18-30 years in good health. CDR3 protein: CARSPGLGGSGEQFF. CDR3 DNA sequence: TGTGCCAGGAGCCCCGGGCTCGGGGGCTCGGGTGAGCAGTTCTTC.